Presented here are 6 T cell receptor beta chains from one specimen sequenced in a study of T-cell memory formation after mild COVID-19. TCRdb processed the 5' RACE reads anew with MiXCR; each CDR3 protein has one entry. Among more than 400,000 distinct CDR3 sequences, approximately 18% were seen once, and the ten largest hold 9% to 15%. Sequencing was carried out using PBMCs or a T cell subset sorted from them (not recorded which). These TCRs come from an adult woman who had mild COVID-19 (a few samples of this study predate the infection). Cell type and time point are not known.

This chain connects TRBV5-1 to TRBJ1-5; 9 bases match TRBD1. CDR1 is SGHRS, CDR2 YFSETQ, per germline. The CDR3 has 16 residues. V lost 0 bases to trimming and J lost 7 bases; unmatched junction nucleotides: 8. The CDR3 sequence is CASSLVGQGGRQPQHF. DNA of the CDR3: TGCGCCAGCAGCTTGGTGGGACAGGGAGGTAGGCAGCCCCAGCATTTT.

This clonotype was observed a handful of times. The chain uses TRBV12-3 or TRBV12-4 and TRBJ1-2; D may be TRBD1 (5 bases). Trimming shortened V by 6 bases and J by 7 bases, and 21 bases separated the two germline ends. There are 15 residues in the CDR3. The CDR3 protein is CASSPGPGAGGGYTF. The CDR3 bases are TGTGCCAGCAGCCCAGGCCCAGGCGCCGGGGGTGGCTACACCTTC.

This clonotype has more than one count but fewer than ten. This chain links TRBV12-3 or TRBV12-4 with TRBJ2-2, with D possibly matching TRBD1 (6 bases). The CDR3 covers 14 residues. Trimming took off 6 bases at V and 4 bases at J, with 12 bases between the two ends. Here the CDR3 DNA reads TGTGCCAGCAGCATACAGGGTACCACCGGGGAGCTGTTTTTT. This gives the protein CASSIQGTTGELFF.

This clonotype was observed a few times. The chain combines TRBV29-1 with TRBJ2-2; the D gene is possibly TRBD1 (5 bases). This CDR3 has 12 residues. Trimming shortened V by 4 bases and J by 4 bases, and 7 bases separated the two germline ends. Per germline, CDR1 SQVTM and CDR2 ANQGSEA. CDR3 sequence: CSVAGITGELFF. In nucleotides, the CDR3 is TGCAGCGTTGCAGGGATCACCGGGGAGCTGTTTTTT.

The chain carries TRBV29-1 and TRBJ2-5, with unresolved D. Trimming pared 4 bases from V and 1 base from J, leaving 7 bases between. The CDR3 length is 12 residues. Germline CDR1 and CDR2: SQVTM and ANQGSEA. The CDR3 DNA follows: TGCAGCGTTGGTGGACCCCAAGAGACCCAGTACTTC. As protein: CSVGGPQETQYF.

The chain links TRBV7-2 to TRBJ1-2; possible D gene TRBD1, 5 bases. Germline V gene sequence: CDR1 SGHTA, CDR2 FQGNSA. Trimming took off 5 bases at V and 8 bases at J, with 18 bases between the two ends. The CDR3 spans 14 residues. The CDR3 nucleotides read TGTGCCAGCAGCGCCACGGGGCCGCCCGGAGGCTACACCTTC. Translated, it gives CASSATGPPGGYTF.